This record covers a single T cell receptor beta chain. The ends lost 7 bases at V and 6 bases at J; junction bases unmatched: 2. Per the germline V gene, CDR1 is SEHNR and CDR2 is FQNEAQ (reference sequence). The length of the CDR3 is 11 residues. From blood CD8+ and CD4+ T cells, TCR beta sequences were generated. The multiple sclerosis control group was made up of treatment-naive patients with stable or active relapsing-remitting disease. While CD8+ and CD4+ T cells were isolated negatively, TEMRA cells were enriched by FACS. This entry belongs to a study of CD8 T cells in Susac syndrome. An input of roughly 0.5 to 1 ug of RNA was subjected to reverse transcription using random hexamers. The TCR beta CDR3 was amplified by immunoSEQ multiplex PCR across 54 Vbeta, 13 Jbeta. MiXCR, applied by TCRdb to the immunoSEQ multiplex PCR reads, yields one record per CDR3 protein. The sample carries about 76,000 distinct CDR3 sequences, around nine tenths recorded once.

This sequence joins TRBV7-9 and TRBJ2-7, with TRBD1 identical over 8 bases. The material sequenced was CD8+ T cells from PBMCs. The clonotype originates from a human donor with multiple sclerosis. CDR3 nucleotide sequence: TGTGCCAGCACGGACAGGGTCGAGCAGTACTTC. Translated: CASTDRVEQYF.